This TCR beta chain was obtained from a study of blood T cell repertoires in COVID-19. Study at large: The origin of the acute and convalescent COVID-19 samples was the United States, Italy and Spain. The analysed material was cDNA or gDNA that came from T cells, B-cell-depleted T cells, or PBMCs.

The CDR3 has 14 amino acids. V was pared by 7 bases and J by 1 base, with 13 bases between. CDR1 is MDHEN, CDR2 SYDVKM, per germline. How the authors handled the data: From reference gene primer amplification, estimates of nucleated cell counts were derived. Profiled with immunoSEQ multiplex PCR; TCRdb holds only in-frame clones, not every one. From that table come the V and J calls and clone size; the DNA was used to work out D and trimming. In the table there are some 140,000 clones, around 81% of which are singletons. This sequence originates from a human donor in a cohort sampled during active COVID-19. Source material: peripheral blood. The V call is TRBV28, the J call TRBJ2-5; the D gene is possibly TRBD2 (6 bases). CDR3 residues: CASTPGLLQETQYF. DNA for the CDR3: TGTGCCAGCACTCCGGGACTTCTCCAAGAGACCCAGTACTTC.